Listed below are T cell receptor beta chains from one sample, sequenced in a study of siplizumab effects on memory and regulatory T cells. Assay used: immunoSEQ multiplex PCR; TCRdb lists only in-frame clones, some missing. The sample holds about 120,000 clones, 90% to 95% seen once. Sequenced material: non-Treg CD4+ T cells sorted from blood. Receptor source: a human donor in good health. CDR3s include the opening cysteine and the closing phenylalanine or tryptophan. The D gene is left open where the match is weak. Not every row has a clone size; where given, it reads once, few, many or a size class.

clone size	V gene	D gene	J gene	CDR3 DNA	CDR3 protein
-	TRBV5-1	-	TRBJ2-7	TGCGCCAGCAGCCCGGAATATGAGGGGAGGTACGAGCAGTACTTC	CASSPEYEGRYEQYF
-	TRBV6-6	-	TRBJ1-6	TGTGCCAGCAGTACGGACTTCCCAGGTTCACCCCTCCACTTT	CASSTDFPGSPLHF
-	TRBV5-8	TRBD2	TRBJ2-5	TGTGCCAGCAGCTTCTCGCCCGGACTAGCGGTTTACTTC	CASSFSPGLAVYF
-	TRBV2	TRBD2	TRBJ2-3	TGTGCCAGCAGTGGAATGGGGCTAGCGGAGGATACGCAGTATTTT	CASSGMGLAEDTQYF
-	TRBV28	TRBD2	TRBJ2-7	TGTGCCAGCACCCAACTCGGGGGGACCTCCTACGAGCAGTACTTC	CASTQLGGTSYEQYF
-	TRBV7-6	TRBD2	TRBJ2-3	TGTGCCAGCAGCTTGGGGACTAGCGGGGTCCTCACAGATACGCAGTATTTT	CASSLGTSGVLTDTQYF
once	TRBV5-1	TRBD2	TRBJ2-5	TGCGCCAGCAGCCGAGGTGGTGGGACTAGCGGGGATGAGACCCAGTACTTC	CASSRGGGTSGDETQYF
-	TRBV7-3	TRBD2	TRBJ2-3	TGTGCCAGCAGCTTATATAGCGGGGGTTCAGATACGCAGTATTTT	CASSLYSGGSDTQYF
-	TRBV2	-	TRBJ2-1	TGTGCCAGCAGAGGGATAGGACTCGAGCAGTTCTTC	CASRGIGLEQFF
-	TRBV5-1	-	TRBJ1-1	TGCGCCAGCAGCTTGGCAGGTAACACTGAAGCTTTCTTT	CASSLAGNTEAFF
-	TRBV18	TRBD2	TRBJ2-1	TGTGCCAGCTCAAGCCGGACTAGCGGGGGTTGGGATGAGCAGTTCTTC	CASSSRTSGGWDEQFF
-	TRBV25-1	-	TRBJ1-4	TGTGCCAGCAGTGACCCGAGGGCGGGAAATGAAAAACTGTTTTTT	CASSDPRAGNEKLFF
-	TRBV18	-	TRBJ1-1	TGTGCCAGCTCAGGTCTAAACACTGAAGCTTTCTTT	CASSGLNTEAFF
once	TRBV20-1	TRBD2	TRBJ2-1	TGCAGTACCCCGGGGGGAATAAAGCAGTTCTTC	CSTPGGIKQFF
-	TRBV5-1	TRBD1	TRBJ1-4	TGCGCCAGCAGCCAGACCCCGGGGGGGACAGGTGGTGAAAAACTGTTTTTT	CASSQTPGGTGGEKLFF
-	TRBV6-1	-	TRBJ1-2	TGTGCCAGCAGTGAACCTTTCCGTGGGGGCTACTATGGCTACACCTTC	CASSEPFRGGYYGYTF
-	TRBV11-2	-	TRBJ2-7	TGTGCCAGCAGCTTCGGGGGTTTCGTCGAGCAGTACTTC	CASSFGGFVEQYF
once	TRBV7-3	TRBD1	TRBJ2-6	TGTGCCAGCAGCCAAAATACAGGGGCCGGGGCCAACGTCCTGACTTTC	CASSQNTGAGANVLTF
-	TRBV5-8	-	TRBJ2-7	TGTGCCAGCAGCTCGGAGGGGATAGGCTACGAGCAGTACTTC	CASSSEGIGYEQYF
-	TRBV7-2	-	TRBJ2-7	TGTGCCAGCAGCTTAAATATCAGGGAGCAGTACTTC	CASSLNIREQYF
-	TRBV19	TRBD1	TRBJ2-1	TGTGCCAGTAGTGAGTTGGACAGGGTTTACAATGAGCAGTTCTTC	CASSELDRVYNEQFF
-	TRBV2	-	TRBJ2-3	TGTGCCAGCAGTGAAAGGGCCAGCGGTTCGGGAGATACGCAGTATTTT	CASSERASGSGDTQYF
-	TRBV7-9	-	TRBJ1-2	TGTGCCAGCAGCTTAAACCAGGTCCCTTATGGCTACACCTTC	CASSLNQVPYGYTF
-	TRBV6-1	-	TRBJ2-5	TGTGCCAGCAGTGAACTAGGTAGCGGCGAGACCCAGTACTTC	CASSELGSGETQYF
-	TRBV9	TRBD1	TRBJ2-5	TGTGCCAGCAGCGTGACAGGGAATCAAGAGACCCAGTACTTC	CASSVTGNQETQYF
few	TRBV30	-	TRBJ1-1	TGTGCCTGGAAGAGAGAGCAGGGGATGAACACTGAAGCTTTCTTT	CAWKREQGMNTEAFF
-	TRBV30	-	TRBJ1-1	TGTGCCTGGAGTATAACAGACACTGAAGCTTTCTTT	CAWSITDTEAFF
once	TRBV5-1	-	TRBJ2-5	TGCGCCAGCAGCCTGGAAGAGACCCAGTACTTC	CASSLEETQYF
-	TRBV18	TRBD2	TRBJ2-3	TGTGCCAGCTCATTCTTAGCGGGGGAGAGCACAGATACGCAGTATTTT	CASSFLAGESTDTQYF
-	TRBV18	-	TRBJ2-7	TGTGCCAGCTCTCCGGGGGTCATGCTGGGCTACGAGCAGTACTTC	CASSPGVMLGYEQYF
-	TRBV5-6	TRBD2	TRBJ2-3	TGTGCCAGCAGCTTGGCCGGGAATAGCGGGGGGTTCACAGATACGCAGTATTTT	CASSLAGNSGGFTDTQYF
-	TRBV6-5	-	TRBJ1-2	TGTGCCAGCAGTTACTATTCGGATGGCTACACCTTC	CASSYYSDGYTF
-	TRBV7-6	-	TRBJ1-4	TGTGCCAGCAGCCGAGGCGGGTCGACTAATGAAAAACTGTTTTTT	CASSRGGSTNEKLFF
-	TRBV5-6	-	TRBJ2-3	TGTGCCAGCAGCTTATTACAGGGCTTAGCAGATACGCAGTATTTT	CASSLLQGLADTQYF
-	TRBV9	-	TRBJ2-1	TGTGCCAGCACCATAGGACAGACTTACAATGAGCAGTTCTTC	CASTIGQTYNEQFF
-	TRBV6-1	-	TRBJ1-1	TGTGCCAGCAAACCGTTTATGAACACTGAAGCTTTCTTT	CASKPFMNTEAFF
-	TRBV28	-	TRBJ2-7	TGTGCCAGCAGTTTGGGTCAGGGTAACGAGCAGTACTTC	CASSLGQGNEQYF